The text below deals with one T cell receptor beta chain. Per the original methods: Reference gene primer amplification gave estimated nucleated cell counts. Repertoires were generated with immunoSEQ multiplex PCR, while TCRdb's copy carries only in-frame clones and drops some. Clonal size and the V and J genes are those of that table, whereas D and trimming came from the DNA. Seen here are 200,000 to 250,000 clones, about 86% observed once, and the top ten hold 1.5%. With 6 bases clipped from V and 3 bases from J, the junction kept 9 bases outside the gene matches. The CDR3 extends over 15 amino acids. CDR1 is SNHLY, CDR2 FYNNEI, per germline. This sample was taken from a study of blood T cell repertoires in COVID-19. Study at large: Sites across the United States, Italy and Spain contributed samples from acute and convalescent COVID-19.

The clonotype originates from a man aged 18 to 29 with active or convalescent COVID-19. Sequencing used peripheral blood. The rearrangement joins TRBV2 to TRBJ2-7; 9 bases agree with TRBD2. CDR3 residues: CASSGAGGSLYEQYF. The DNA of the CDR3 is TGTGCCAGCAGCGGGGCGGGAGGGAGTCTCTACGAGCAGTACTTC.